A selection of T cell receptor beta chains follows, all from one sample in a study of shared clonotypes between healthy human individuals. Method: immunoSEQ multiplex PCR; TCRdb's copy keeps in-frame clones and lacks some. The sample holds about 2.2 million clones, around 93% seen once. Sequencing was performed on naive CD8+ T cells from PBMCs. These receptors were taken from a man aged 18-30 years in good health. Some clones in this sample may be carry-over from other donors' samples. CDR3s include the opening cysteine and the closing phenylalanine or tryptophan. The order of the fields is clone size, V gene, D gene, J gene, CDR3 protein, CDR3 DNA. A D gene is named only where the DNA matches it firmly. Not all rows give a size; the values are once, few, many and, for expanded clones, a class.

-	TRBV27	TRBD1	TRBJ2-3	CASSFLGTGAPDTQYF	TGTGCCAGCAGTTTCCTCGGGACAGGGGCGCCAGATACGCAGTATTTT
-	TRBV29-1	-	TRBJ1-2	CSDLDNYGYTF	TGCAGCGACTTGGACAACTATGGCTACACCTTC
once	TRBV27	-	TRBJ2-2	CASSLSYGAVNTGELFF	TGTGCCAGCAGTTTATCCTATGGGGCGGTGAACACCGGGGAGCTGTTTTTT
-	TRBV6-5	-	TRBJ1-2	CASSSTSERIYGYTF	TGTGCCAGCAGTTCCACGTCGGAAAGGATCTATGGCTACACCTTC
once	TRBV9	TRBD1	TRBJ2-7	CASSAGPGTGGFGEQYF	TGTGCCAGCAGCGCAGGGCCCGGGACAGGGGGCTTCGGGGAGCAGTACTTC
-	TRBV7-2	-	TRBJ2-7	CASSLGDEQYF	TGTGCCAGCAGCTTAGGAGACGAGCAGTACTTC
-	TRBV9	TRBD2	TRBJ2-1	CASSGRTSGPAYNEQFF	TGTGCCAGCAGCGGGCGGACTAGCGGACCGGCCTACAATGAGCAGTTCTTC
-	TRBV7-6	-	TRBJ1-3	CASSLGSLAGNTIYF	TGTGCCAGCAGCTTAGGGAGTCTTGCAGGAAACACCATATATTTT
-	TRBV27	-	TRBJ1-1	CATSREQGKNTEAFF	TGTGCCACCAGTCGGGAACAGGGCAAGAACACTGAAGCTTTCTTT
-	TRBV5-6	-	TRBJ2-3	CASSWRTSTSTDTQYF	TGTGCCAGCAGCTGGCGGACCTCTACTAGCACAGATACGCAGTATTTT
-	TRBV6-1	-	TRBJ1-1	CASSGGTKLNTEAFF	TGTGCCAGCAGTGGGGGGACAAAATTAAACACTGAAGCTTTCTTT
-	TRBV27	TRBD1	TRBJ2-7	CASSTRDSAAPYEQYF	TGTGCCAGCAGCACCCGGGACAGCGCGGCCCCCTACGAGCAGTACTTC
-	TRBV7-2	-	TRBJ1-5	CASSFAVDNQPQHF	TGTGCCAGCAGCTTTGCGGTTGACAATCAGCCCCAGCATTTT
-	TRBV28	TRBD1	TRBJ1-1	CASSNLRRGREAFF	TGTGCCAGCAGCAACTTACGCAGGGGGAGAGAAGCTTTCTTT
-	TRBV27	TRBD2	TRBJ2-1	CASSPSGLAGVLLFF	TGTGCCAGCAGTCCCTCGGGTCTAGCGGGAGTACTACTGTTCTTC
-	TRBV27	-	TRBJ2-2	CASQDGLAIGELFF	TGTGCCAGCCAAGACGGGCTAGCTATCGGGGAGCTGTTTTTT
-	TRBV6-6	-	TRBJ2-2	CASSYIQVPPGELFF	TGTGCCAGCAGTTACATACAGGTCCCCCCCGGGGAGCTGTTTTTT
-	TRBV9	TRBD1	TRBJ1-3	CASSTTGTASGNTIYF	TGTGCCAGCAGCACCACCGGGACAGCCTCTGGAAACACCATATATTTT
-	TRBV28	-	TRBJ2-7	CASSLARDFSYEQYF	TGTGCCAGCAGTTTGGCTCGGGACTTCTCCTACGAGCAGTACTTC
-	TRBV9	TRBD1	TRBJ1-1	CASSVAGTGSPEAFF	TGTGCCAGCAGCGTGGCCGGGACAGGGTCGCCTGAAGCTTTCTTT
-	TRBV7-3	-	TRBJ2-1	CASSPTRAASSYNEQFF	TGTGCCAGCAGCCCCACTCGTGCCGCCAGCTCCTACAATGAGCAGTTCTTC
-	TRBV27	-	TRBJ1-1	CATLVPGVAEAFF	TGTGCCACCCTCGTCCCAGGGGTCGCTGAAGCTTTCTTT
-	TRBV29-1	-	TRBJ2-2	CSVEPNRGGSGELFF	TGCAGCGTGGAACCGAACAGGGGAGGATCCGGGGAGCTGTTTTTT
-	TRBV27	TRBD1	TRBJ1-5	CASSVANRGPGDNQPQHF	TGTGCCAGCAGTGTAGCAAACAGGGGGCCTGGGGACAATCAGCCCCAGCATTTT
-	TRBV6-5	-	TRBJ2-7	CASSYSPRGHEQYF	TGTGCCAGCAGTTACTCGCCCAGGGGCCACGAGCAGTACTTC
-	TRBV10-3	TRBD1	TRBJ2-7	CAISAPGTGGNEQYF	TGTGCCATCAGTGCGCCAGGGACAGGGGGCAACGAGCAGTACTTC
-	TRBV11-2	-	TRBJ1-1	CASSLDRNTEAFF	TGTGCCAGCAGTTTGGACAGGAACACTGAAGCTTTCTTT
-	TRBV27	-	TRBJ2-1	CASTSPSSYNEQFF	TGTGCCAGCACTTCTCCGAGCTCCTACAATGAGCAGTTCTTC
-	TRBV11-2	TRBD2	TRBJ2-2	CASSYSGALTGELFF	TGTGCCAGCAGTTATAGCGGGGCCCTCACCGGGGAGCTGTTTTTT
-	TRBV2	-	TRBJ1-5	CASSEEGHLNQPQHF	TGTGCCAGCAGTGAAGAGGGACACCTCAATCAGCCCCAGCATTTT
-	TRBV27	-	TRBJ2-1	CASRSNQGRGYNEQFF	TGTGCCAGCAGATCTAACCAGGGGAGAGGGTACAATGAGCAGTTCTTC
-	TRBV7-8	TRBD1	TRBJ2-5	CASSPQTGQGYQETQYF	TGTGCCAGCAGCCCCCAGACGGGACAGGGGTACCAAGAGACCCAGTACTTC
-	TRBV4-1	-	TRBJ2-7	CASSHGAGQDYEQYF	TGCGCCAGCAGCCACGGGGCGGGGCAGGATTACGAGCAGTACTTC
-	TRBV4-1	TRBD2	TRBJ2-1	CASSPGLAGGHEQFF	TGCGCCAGCAGCCCGGGACTAGCGGGAGGCCATGAGCAGTTCTTC
-	TRBV4-2	-	TRBJ2-2	CASSQVGQGTADDTGELFF	TGTGCCAGCAGCCAAGTTGGGCAGGGGACTGCAGATGACACCGGGGAGCTGTTTTTT
-	TRBV4-1	-	TRBJ2-2	CASSLGLHTGELFF	TGCGCCAGCAGCCTCGGACTCCACACCGGGGAGCTGTTTTTT
-	TRBV28	-	TRBJ2-1	CASSTLHDNEQFF	TGTGCCAGCAGTACTCTCCATGACAATGAGCAGTTCTTC
-	TRBV29-1	-	TRBJ1-2	CSVEGSGSYGYTF	TGCAGCGTTGAGGGCAGTGGGAGCTATGGCTACACCTTC
few	TRBV28	-	TRBJ1-1	CASTPNHDMNTEAFF	TGTGCCAGCACCCCCAATCATGACATGAACACTGAAGCTTTCTTT
-	TRBV27	-	TRBJ2-5	CASSLIADQETQYF	TGTGCCAGCAGTTTAATAGCGGACCAAGAGACCCAGTACTTC
few	TRBV5-1	-	TRBJ1-1	CASSWGGDTEAFF	TGCGCCAGCAGTTGGGGGGGCGACACTGAAGCTTTCTTT
-	TRBV4-2	TRBD1	TRBJ1-3	CASSLRDREPGFSGNTIYF	TGTGCCAGCAGCTTGCGGGACAGGGAACCAGGGTTCTCTGGAAACACCATATATTTT
-	TRBV7-6	TRBD2	TRBJ2-7	CASSPGGGRSYEQYF	TGTGCCAGCAGCCCGGGAGGGGGACGCTCCTACGAGCAGTACTTC
-	TRBV28	-	TRBJ2-3	CASSLGGFTDTQYF	TGTGCCAGCAGTTTAGGCGGATTCACAGATACGCAGTATTTT
-	TRBV6-1	-	TRBJ2-7	CASSGTDGASYEQYF	TGTGCCAGCAGTGGGACAGACGGGGCCTCCTACGAGCAGTACTTC
-	TRBV27	TRBD2	TRBJ2-3	CASSLSFPREFFRDTQYF	TGTGCCAGCAGTTTATCGTTTCCGCGGGAGTTTTTTAGAGATACGCAGTATTTT
-	TRBV15	TRBD1	TRBJ1-4	CATSRDHWTGGNEKLFF	TGTGCCACCAGCAGAGACCATTGGACAGGAGGGAATGAAAAACTGTTTTTT
once	TRBV6-5	-	TRBJ2-7	CASSPVVTYEQYF	TGTGCCAGCAGCCCCGTGGTGACCTACGAGCAGTACTTC
-	TRBV18	TRBD1	TRBJ2-5	CASSPKDRGKETQYF	TGTGCCAGCTCACCGAAGGACAGGGGGAAGGAGACCCAGTACTTC